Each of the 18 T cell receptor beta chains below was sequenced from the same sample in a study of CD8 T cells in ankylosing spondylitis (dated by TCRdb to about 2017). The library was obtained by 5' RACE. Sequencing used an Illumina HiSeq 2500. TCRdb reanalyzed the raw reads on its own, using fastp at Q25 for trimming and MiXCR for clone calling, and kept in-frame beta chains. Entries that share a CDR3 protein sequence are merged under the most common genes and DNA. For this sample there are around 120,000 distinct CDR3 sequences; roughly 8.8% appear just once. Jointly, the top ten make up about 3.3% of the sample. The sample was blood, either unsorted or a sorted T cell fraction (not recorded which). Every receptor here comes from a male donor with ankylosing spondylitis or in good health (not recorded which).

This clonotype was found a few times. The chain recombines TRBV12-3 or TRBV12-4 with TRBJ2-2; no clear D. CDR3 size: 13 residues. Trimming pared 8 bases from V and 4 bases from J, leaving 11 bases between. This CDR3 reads CASSWPPTGELFF. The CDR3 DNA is TGTGCCAGCTCTTGGCCACCCACCGGGGAGCTGTTTTTT.

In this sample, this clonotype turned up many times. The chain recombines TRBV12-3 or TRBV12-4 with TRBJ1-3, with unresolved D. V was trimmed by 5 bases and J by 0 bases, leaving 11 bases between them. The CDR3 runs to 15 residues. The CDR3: CASSPGRNSGNTIYF. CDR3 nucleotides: TGTGCCAGCAGTCCCGGACGGAACTCTGGAAACACCATATATTTT.

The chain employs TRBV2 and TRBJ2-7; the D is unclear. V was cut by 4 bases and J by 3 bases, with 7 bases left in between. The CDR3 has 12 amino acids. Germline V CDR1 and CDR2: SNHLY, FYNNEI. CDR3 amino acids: CASSGKGYEQYF. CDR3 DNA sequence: TGTGCCAGCAGTGGCAAGGGCTACGAGCAGTACTTC.

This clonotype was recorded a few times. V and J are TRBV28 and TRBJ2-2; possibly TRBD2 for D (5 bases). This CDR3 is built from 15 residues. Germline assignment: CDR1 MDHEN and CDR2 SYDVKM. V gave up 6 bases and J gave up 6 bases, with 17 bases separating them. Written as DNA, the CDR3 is TGTGCCAGCAGCTTCGGAGGCAGGCCGCCCGGGGAGCTGTTTTTT. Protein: CASSFGGRPPGELFF.

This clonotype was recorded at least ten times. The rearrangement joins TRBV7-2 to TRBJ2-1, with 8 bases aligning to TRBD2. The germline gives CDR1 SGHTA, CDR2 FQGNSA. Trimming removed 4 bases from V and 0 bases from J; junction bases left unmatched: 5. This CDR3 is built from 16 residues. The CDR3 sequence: CASSSRSGSSYNEQFF. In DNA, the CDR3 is TGTGCCAGCAGCTCTCGAAGCGGGAGCTCCTACAATGAGCAGTTCTTC.

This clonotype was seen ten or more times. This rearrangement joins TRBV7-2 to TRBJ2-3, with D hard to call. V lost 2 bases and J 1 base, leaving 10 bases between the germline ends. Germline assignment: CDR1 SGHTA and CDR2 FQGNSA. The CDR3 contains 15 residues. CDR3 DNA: TGTGCCAGCAGCTTATCGAGAAGCGGCACAGATACGCAGTATTTT. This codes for CASSLSRSGTDTQYF. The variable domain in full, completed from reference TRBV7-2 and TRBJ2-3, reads GAGVSQSPSNKVTEKGKDVELRCDPISGHTALYWYRQSLGQGLEFLIYFQGNSAPDKSGLPSDRFSAERTGGSVSTLTIQRTQQEDSAVYLCASSLSRSGTDTQYFGPGTRLTVL.

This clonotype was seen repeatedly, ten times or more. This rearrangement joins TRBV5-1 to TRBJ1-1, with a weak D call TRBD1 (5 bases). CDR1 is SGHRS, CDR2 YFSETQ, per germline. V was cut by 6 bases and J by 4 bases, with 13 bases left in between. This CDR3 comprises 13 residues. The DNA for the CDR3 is TGCGCCAGCAACATACAGGAGGGCACTGAAGCTTTCTTT. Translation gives CASNIQEGTEAFF.

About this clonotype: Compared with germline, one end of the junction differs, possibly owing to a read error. CDR3 protein: CCAARDSGRSGDTQYF. In nucleotides, the CDR3 is TGCTGTGCTGCGAGGGATAGCGGGAGAAGCGGAGATACGCAGTATTTT. The genes are TRBV20-1 and TRBJ2-3; 9 bases fit TRBD2. The CDR3 totals 16 residues. Per the germline V gene, CDR1 is DFQATT and CDR2 is SNEGSKA (reference sequence).

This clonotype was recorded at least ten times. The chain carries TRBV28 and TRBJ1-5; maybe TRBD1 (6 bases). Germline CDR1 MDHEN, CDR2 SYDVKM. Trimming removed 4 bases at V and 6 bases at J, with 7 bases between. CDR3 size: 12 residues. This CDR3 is CASSSRGQPQHF. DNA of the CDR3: TGTGCCAGCAGTTCCAGGGGTCAGCCCCAGCATTTT.

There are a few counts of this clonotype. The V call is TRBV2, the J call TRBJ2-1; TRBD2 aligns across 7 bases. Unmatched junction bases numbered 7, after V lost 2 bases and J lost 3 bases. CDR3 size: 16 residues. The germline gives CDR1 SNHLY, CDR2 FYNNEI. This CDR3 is CASSEMWEGIYNEQFF. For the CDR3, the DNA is TGTGCCAGCAGTGAAATGTGGGAGGGGATCTACAATGAGCAGTTCTTC.

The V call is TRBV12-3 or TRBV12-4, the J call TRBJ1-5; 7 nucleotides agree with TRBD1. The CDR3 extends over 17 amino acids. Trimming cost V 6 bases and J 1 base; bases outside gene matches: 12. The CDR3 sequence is CASSRTGVGTSNQPQHF. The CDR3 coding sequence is TGTGCCAGCAGCAGAACAGGGGTGGGAACCAGCAATCAGCCCCAGCATTTT.

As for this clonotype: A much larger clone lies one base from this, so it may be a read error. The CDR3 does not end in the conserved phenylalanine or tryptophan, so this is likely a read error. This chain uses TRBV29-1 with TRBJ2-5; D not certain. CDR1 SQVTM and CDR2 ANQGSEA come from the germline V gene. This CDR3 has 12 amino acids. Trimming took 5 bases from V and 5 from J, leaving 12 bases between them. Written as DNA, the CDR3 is TGCAGCGTTCGGTGGGTTAGGGAGACCCAGTACTTG. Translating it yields CSVRWVRETQYL.

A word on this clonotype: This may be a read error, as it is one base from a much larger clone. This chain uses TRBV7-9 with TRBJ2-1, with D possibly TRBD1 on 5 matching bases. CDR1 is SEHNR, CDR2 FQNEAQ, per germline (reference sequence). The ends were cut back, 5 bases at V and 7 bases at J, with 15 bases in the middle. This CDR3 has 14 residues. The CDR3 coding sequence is TGTGCCAGCAGCCCATCTTCCAGGGCAAATGAGCAGTTCTTC. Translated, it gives CASSPSSRANEQFF.

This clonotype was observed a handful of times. CDR3 region: CSVENLKDTEAFF. The CDR3, as DNA: TGCAGCGTTGAAAATCTGAAAGACACTGAAGCTTTCTTT. J is TRBJ1-1 and V is TRBV29-1; D unclear. CDR3 length: 13 amino acids. CDR1 and CDR2 from the germline V gene are SQVTM and ANQGSEA. V dropped 2 bases and J dropped 3 bases, with 10 bases sitting between them.

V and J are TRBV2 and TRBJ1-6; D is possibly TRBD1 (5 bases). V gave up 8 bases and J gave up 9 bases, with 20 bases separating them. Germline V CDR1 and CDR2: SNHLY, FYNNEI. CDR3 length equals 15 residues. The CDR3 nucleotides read TGTGCCAGCCAGTTGGGGCAACGGAGCATTTCACCCCTCCACTTT. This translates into CASQLGQRSISPLHF. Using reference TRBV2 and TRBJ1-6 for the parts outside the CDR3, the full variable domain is EPEVTQTPSHQVTQMGQEVILRCVPISNHLYFYWYRQILGQKVEFLVSFYNNEISEKSEIFDDQFSVERPDGSNFTLKIRSTKLEDSAMYFCASQLGQRSISPLHFGNGTRLTVT.

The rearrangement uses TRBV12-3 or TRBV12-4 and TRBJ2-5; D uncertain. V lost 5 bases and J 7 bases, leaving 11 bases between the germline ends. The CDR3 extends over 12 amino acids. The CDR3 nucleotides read TGTGCCAGCAGTATCCAGTCGGCGACCCAGTACTTC. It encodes CASSIQSATQYF.

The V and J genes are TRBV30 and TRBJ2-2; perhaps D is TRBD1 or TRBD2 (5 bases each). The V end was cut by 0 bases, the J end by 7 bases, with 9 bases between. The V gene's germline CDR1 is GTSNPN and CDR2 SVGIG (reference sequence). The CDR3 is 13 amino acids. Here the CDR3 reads CAWSVWGFGELFF. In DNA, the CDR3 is TGTGCCTGGAGTGTCTGGGGGTTCGGGGAGCTGTTTTTT.

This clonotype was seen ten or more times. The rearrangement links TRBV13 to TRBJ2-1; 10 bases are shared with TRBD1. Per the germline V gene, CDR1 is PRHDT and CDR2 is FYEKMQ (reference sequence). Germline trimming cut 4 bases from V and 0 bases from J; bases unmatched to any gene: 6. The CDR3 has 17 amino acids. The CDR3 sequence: CASSSGQGGPSYNEQFF. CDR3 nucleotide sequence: TGTGCCAGCAGCTCAGGACAGGGGGGACCCTCCTACAATGAGCAGTTCTTC.